The rows below give T cell receptor beta chains drawn from one sample of a study of blood T cell repertoires in COVID-19. Data came from immunoSEQ multiplex PCR; TCRdb stores just in-frame clones and leaves some out. The table records fewer than 450,000 clones, 85% to 90% of them present only once. Sequencing used peripheral blood. All receptors derive from a woman between 65 and 79 years old with COVID-19, enrolled during active disease. Each CDR3 is given with its conserved first and last residue. Each record gives: CDR3 protein, V gene, J gene.

CDR3 protein: CASSMTGGALGTEAFF; V gene: TRBV5-1; J gene: TRBJ1-1
CDR3 protein: CASSTLLWQYSNQPQHF; V gene: TRBV7-9; J gene: TRBJ1-5
CDR3 protein: CASSLLGTNEQFF; V gene: TRBV7-3; J gene: TRBJ2-1
CDR3 protein: CASSLFGGRMDGYTF; V gene: TRBV7-8; J gene: TRBJ1-2
CDR3 protein: CATQRGGGQETQYF; V gene: TRBV7-2; J gene: TRBJ2-5
CDR3 protein: CASSSSSYEQYF; V gene: TRBV12-3/TRBV12-4; J gene: TRBJ2-7
CDR3 protein: CASSFDGVGNQPQHF; V gene: TRBV27; J gene: TRBJ1-5
CDR3 protein: CAVKLGGGYEQYF; V gene: TRBV6-5; J gene: TRBJ2-7
CDR3 protein: CASSLGGDRGYEQYF; V gene: TRBV11-2; J gene: TRBJ2-7
CDR3 protein: CASSLLDRGYTF; V gene: TRBV28; J gene: TRBJ1-2
CDR3 protein: CATSVSREGQPQHF; V gene: TRBV24-1; J gene: TRBJ1-5
CDR3 protein: CASSSTGAWGEKLFF; V gene: TRBV3-1/TRBV3-2; J gene: TRBJ1-4
CDR3 protein: CASSLGVGTIVQPQHF; V gene: TRBV5-6; J gene: TRBJ1-5
CDR3 protein: CASSLGEGAYGYTF; V gene: TRBV7-9; J gene: TRBJ1-2
CDR3 protein: CASSFARYSNQPQHF; V gene: TRBV28; J gene: TRBJ1-5
CDR3 protein: CASSQDQTPGHHEAFF; V gene: TRBV4-2; J gene: TRBJ1-1
CDR3 protein: CASSYSRAGGSYEQYF; V gene: TRBV6-5; J gene: TRBJ2-7
CDR3 protein: CASSPYNEQFF; V gene: TRBV7-9; J gene: TRBJ2-1
CDR3 protein: CASSERSQPQHF; V gene: TRBV6-1; J gene: TRBJ1-5
CDR3 protein: CASSGRLAGGETQYF; V gene: TRBV2; J gene: TRBJ2-5
CDR3 protein: CASIDRGEAFF; V gene: TRBV6-5; J gene: TRBJ1-1
CDR3 protein: CASSLTTGGSGDTQYF; V gene: TRBV7-9; J gene: TRBJ2-3
CDR3 protein: CASRQGQNTGELFF; V gene: TRBV6-6; J gene: TRBJ2-2
CDR3 protein: CASSAGRGENSPLHF; V gene: TRBV13; J gene: TRBJ1-6
CDR3 protein: CASSQAVFNTGELFF; V gene: TRBV4-1; J gene: TRBJ2-2
CDR3 protein: CASSLDGTGHQPQHF; V gene: TRBV5-1; J gene: TRBJ1-5
CDR3 protein: CASSPQGIGSPLHF; V gene: TRBV4-1; J gene: TRBJ1-6
CDR3 protein: CASSWDRVGEKLFF; V gene: TRBV7-2; J gene: TRBJ1-4
CDR3 protein: CASSSPTGGRGYTF; V gene: TRBV28; J gene: TRBJ1-2
CDR3 protein: CSLDRDNSPLHF; V gene: TRBV29-1; J gene: TRBJ1-6
CDR3 protein: CASSSDRYNSPLHF; V gene: TRBV6-2/TRBV6-3; J gene: TRBJ1-6
CDR3 protein: CASSHGQGAAEKLFF; V gene: TRBV6-2/TRBV6-3; J gene: TRBJ1-4
CDR3 protein: CATSRDRGLAHAEQFF; V gene: TRBV15; J gene: TRBJ2-1
CDR3 protein: CATSEGQGRYGYTF; V gene: TRBV24-1; J gene: TRBJ1-2
CDR3 protein: CASSPSLTDTQYF; V gene: TRBV18; J gene: TRBJ2-3
CDR3 protein: CASSLGTGNIQYF; V gene: TRBV6-5; J gene: TRBJ2-4
CDR3 protein: CASSRTRVDYGYTF; V gene: TRBV27; J gene: TRBJ1-2
CDR3 protein: CASSQDAGYQPQHF; V gene: TRBV4-3; J gene: TRBJ1-5
CDR3 protein: CASSLARGKNSNQPQHF; V gene: TRBV5-6; J gene: TRBJ1-5
CDR3 protein: CASSLDSGGAYEQYF; V gene: TRBV5-1; J gene: TRBJ2-7
CDR3 protein: CASSFRTGGATEAFF; V gene: TRBV5-1; J gene: TRBJ1-1
CDR3 protein: CASSSPTSGGTFYEQYF; V gene: TRBV27; J gene: TRBJ2-7
CDR3 protein: CASSLVNNRDGEQYF; V gene: TRBV7-9; J gene: TRBJ2-7
CDR3 protein: CASSRSQGDYGYTF; V gene: TRBV7-9; J gene: TRBJ1-2
CDR3 protein: CASSPGGLGEAFF; V gene: TRBV7-2; J gene: TRBJ1-1
CDR3 protein: CASSSRDWGLGDTQYF; V gene: TRBV6-2/TRBV6-3; J gene: TRBJ2-3
CDR3 protein: CASSRRELSDSPLHF; V gene: TRBV5-8; J gene: TRBJ1-6
CDR3 protein: CASSVRETGTGGGYTF; V gene: TRBV2; J gene: TRBJ1-2
CDR3 protein: CASSTSGREGGYTF; V gene: TRBV19; J gene: TRBJ1-2
CDR3 protein: CASSLEGVDYGYTF; V gene: TRBV9; J gene: TRBJ1-2
CDR3 protein: CASSKDRVTEAFF; V gene: TRBV28; J gene: TRBJ1-1
CDR3 protein: CASSMKGSTEAFF; V gene: TRBV19; J gene: TRBJ1-1
CDR3 protein: CASSHGQGAVGANVLTF; V gene: TRBV5-1; J gene: TRBJ2-6
CDR3 protein: CASSSVRAGGYTDEQYF; V gene: TRBV28; J gene: TRBJ2-7